The 15 T cell receptor beta chains in this list originate from one sample, sequenced in a study of cytomegalovirus exposure and HLA in healthy donors. Sequencing was performed with immunoSEQ multiplex PCR; in TCRdb, only in-frame clones are kept and a portion is missing. The sample holds roughly 60,000 clones, around 96% seen once. Material: PBMCs. These receptors all stem from a woman aged 18-30 years in good health and CMV-seronegative.

This sequence joins TRBV10-3 and TRBJ2-7; D possibly corresponds to TRBD1 (5 bases). Trimming cost V 5 bases and J 0 bases, with 8 bases left between them. This CDR3 is built from 13 residues. The germline V gene has CDR1 ENHRY and CDR2 SYGVKD. This CDR3 reads CAISPRDSYEQYF. The CDR3, as DNA: TGTGCCATCAGTCCCAGGGACTCCTACGAGCAGTACTTC.

CDR3 sequence: CASSQGAARTDTQYF. For the CDR3, the DNA is TGCGCCAGCAGCCAAGGGGCAGCCCGCACAGATACGCAGTATTTT. The chain has TRBV4-3 and TRBJ2-3, with D hard to call. V dropped 1 base and J dropped 1 base, with 9 bases sitting between them. Per the germline V gene, CDR1 is LGHNA and CDR2 is YSLEER. The CDR3 spans 15 residues.

This chain links TRBV28 with TRBJ2-1; maybe TRBD2 (6 bases). The V end was cut by 6 bases, the J end by 6 bases, with 21 bases between. There are 16 residues in the CDR3. Germline assignment: CDR1 MDHEN and CDR2 SYDVKM. This CDR3 is CASSLDWRRGGNEQFF. CDR3 nucleotide sequence: TGTGCCAGCAGCCTGGACTGGCGGAGGGGAGGCAATGAGCAGTTCTTC.

The count of this clone is one. The chain couples TRBV7-8 to TRBJ1-4, with D perhaps TRBD1 (5 bases). The germline V gene has CDR1 SGHVS and CDR2 FQNEAQ. The CDR3 consists of 15 residues. Deletions cut 7 bases from V and 8 bases from J, with 20 bases between. The CDR3 here is CASTTWRGRREKLFF. CDR3 DNA sequence: TGTGCCAGCACAACTTGGAGGGGCCGAAGAGAAAAACTGTTTTTT.

This rearrangement joins TRBV4-1 to TRBJ1-3; unclear D gene. The germline V gene has CDR1 MGHRA and CDR2 YSYEKL. The CDR3 loop spans 14 amino acids. Deletions cut 5 bases from V and 0 bases from J, with 8 bases between. CDR3 protein: CASSSSPSGNTIYF. The CDR3, as DNA: TGCGCCAGCAGCTCGTCCCCCTCTGGAAACACCATATATTTT.

This chain uses TRBV10-3 with TRBJ2-5, with 9 bases aligning to TRBD2. Germline CDR1 reads ENHRY; CDR2 reads SYGVKD. V was pared by 5 bases and J by 5 bases, with 9 bases of the junction left unmatched. CDR3 length: 15 residues. The CDR3 DNA is TGTGCCATCAGTCCTCGCGGGGGGGCAGGGGAGACCCAGTACTTC. The encoded protein is CAISPRGGAGETQYF.

As for this clone: The sample holds other DNA sequences that translate to the same CDR3. The chain employs TRBV28 and TRBJ2-5; 8 bases align to TRBD2. After removal of 3 bases from V and 1 base from J, the junction contained 4 bases not matched to a gene. This CDR3 contains 15 residues. CDR1 and CDR2 from the germline V gene are MDHEN and SYDVKM. CDR3 amino acids: CASSFAGGRQETQYF. The CDR3 bases are TGTGCCAGCAGTTTTGCGGGGGGCCGCCAAGAGACCCAGTACTTC. Looking up the rest from reference TRBV28 and TRBJ2-5 gives the full variable domain: DVKVTQSSRYLVKRTGEKVFLECVQDMDHENMFWYRQDPGLGLRLIYFSYDVKMKEKGDIPEGYSVSREKKERFSLILESASTNQTSMYLCASSFAGGRQETQYFGPGTRLLVL.

The rearrangement joins TRBV7-9 to TRBJ1-2; D call uncertain. The CDR3 sequence is 13 residues long. With 1 base removed from V and 4 bases from J, the gap between germline ends came to 7 bases. Germline V lookup: CDR1 SEHNR, CDR2 FQNEAQ (reference sequence). DNA for the CDR3: TGTGCCAGCAGCTTAGTGAGTCTCTATGGCTACACCTTC. Its translation is CASSLVSLYGYTF.

The rearrangement links TRBV4-2 to TRBJ2-7; D perhaps matches TRBD2 (6 bases). Trimming pared 0 bases from V and 2 bases from J, leaving 11 bases between. CDR1 and CDR2 from the germline V gene are LGHNA and YNFKEQ. The length of the CDR3 is 15 residues. The CDR3 sequence is CASSQDPGVTYEQYF. The DNA of the CDR3 is TGTGCCAGCAGCCAAGACCCGGGGGTGACCTACGAGCAGTACTTC.

This chain uses TRBV5-4 with TRBJ1-4, with D possibly TRBD1 on 6 matching bases. Between the trimmed V and J ends, which lost 4 bases and 3 bases, there was a span of 13 bases. This CDR3 comprises 15 residues. Germline V CDR1 and CDR2: SGHNT, YYREEE (reference sequence). In DNA, the CDR3 is TGTGCCAGCAGCCCGAACAACAGGGCTAATGAAAAACTGTTTTTT. It is translated as CASSPNNRANEKLFF.

This sequence joins TRBV4-3 and TRBJ2-2, with TRBD2 matching 11 bases. Germline CDR1 LGHNA, CDR2 YSLEER. J was trimmed by 1 base and V by 4 bases; bases with no gene match: 2. This CDR3 is 16 amino acids long. CDR3 DNA sequence: TGCGCCAGCAGCCGAGGACTAGCGGGGAACACCGGGGAGCTGTTTTTT. It codes for CASSRGLAGNTGELFF.

The CDR3 sequence is CAWTWTGGNTIYF. The CDR3 region has the DNA TGTGCCTGGACGTGGACAGGGGGAAACACCATATATTTT. J is TRBJ1-3 and V is TRBV30, with 8 bases lining up with TRBD1. The CDR3 is 13 residues long. V trimming: 4 bases; J trimming: 4 bases; junction bases outside the gene matches: 3. Germline CDR1 GTSNPN, CDR2 SVGIG (reference sequence).

V usage is TRBV23-1 and J usage is TRBJ1-1; the D is unclear. TRBV23-1 is an ORF; its function is uncertain. V lost 3 bases, J lost 2 bases, and 4 bases lay in between. This CDR3 region has 12 residues. The CDR3 here is CASSHINTEAFF. The CDR3 coding sequence is TGCGCCAGCAGTCACATCAACACTGAAGCTTTCTTT.

V gene TRBV5-4 combines with J gene TRBJ2-1, with TRBD2 identical over 9 bases. The J segment lost 7 bases and the V segment lost 4 bases, leaving 6 bases of the junction unmatched. CDR1 is SGHNT and CDR2 is YYREEE in the germline V gene (reference sequence). The CDR3 runs 14 residues. CDR3 in DNA: TGTGCCAGCAGCGCGGGAGGGCCTTGGAATGAGCAGTTCTTC. This sequence encodes CASSAGGPWNEQFF.

V is TRBV5-4 and J is TRBJ1-5; tentative D call: TRBD1 (6 bases). CDR1 and CDR2 from the germline V gene are SGHNT and YYREEE (reference sequence). V was cut by 1 base and J by 4 bases, with 12 bases left in between. The CDR3 sequence is 15 residues long. CDR3 coding DNA: TGTGCCAGCAGCTTGCACGGGACACGAAATCAGCCCCAGCATTTT. This gives the protein CASSLHGTRNQPQHF. The complete variable domain, with remaining parts taken from reference TRBV5-4 and TRBJ1-5, reads ETGVTQSPTHLIKTRGQQVTLRCSSQSGHNTVSWYQQALGQGPQFIFQYYREEENGRGNFPPRFSGLQFPNYSSELNVNALELDDSALYLCASSLHGTRNQPQHFGDGTRLSIL.